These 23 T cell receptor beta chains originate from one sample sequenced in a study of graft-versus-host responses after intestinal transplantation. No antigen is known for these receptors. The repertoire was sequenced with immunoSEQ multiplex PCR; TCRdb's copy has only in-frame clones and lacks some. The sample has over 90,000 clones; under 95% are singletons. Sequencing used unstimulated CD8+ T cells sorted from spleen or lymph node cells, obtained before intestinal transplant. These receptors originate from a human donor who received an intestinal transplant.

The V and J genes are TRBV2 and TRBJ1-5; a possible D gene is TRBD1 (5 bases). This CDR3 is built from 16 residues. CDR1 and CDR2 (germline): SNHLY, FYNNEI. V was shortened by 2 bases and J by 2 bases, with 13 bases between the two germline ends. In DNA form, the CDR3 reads TGTGCCAGCAGTGAATCAGGGCCATTGGGCAATCAGCCCCAGCATTTT. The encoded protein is CASSESGPLGNQPQHF. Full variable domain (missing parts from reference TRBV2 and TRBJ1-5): EPEVTQTPSHQVTQMGQEVILRCVPISNHLYFYWYRQILGQKVEFLVSFYNNEISEKSEIFDDQFSVERPDGSNFTLKIRSTKLEDSAMYFCASSESGPLGNQPQHFGDGTRLSIL.

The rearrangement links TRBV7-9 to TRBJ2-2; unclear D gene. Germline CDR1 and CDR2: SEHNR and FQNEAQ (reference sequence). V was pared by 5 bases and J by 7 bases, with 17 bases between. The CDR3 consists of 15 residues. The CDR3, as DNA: TGTGCCAGCAGCCCCCCGGCGTCCGGAAACGGGGAGCTGTTTTTT. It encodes CASSPPASGNGELFF.

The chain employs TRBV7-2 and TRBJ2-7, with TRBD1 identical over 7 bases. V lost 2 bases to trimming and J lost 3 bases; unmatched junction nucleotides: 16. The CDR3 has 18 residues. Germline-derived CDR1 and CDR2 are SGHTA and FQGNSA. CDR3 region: CASSLLPPQRGPIYEQYF. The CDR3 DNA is TGTGCCAGCAGCTTACTCCCCCCCCAGAGGGGGCCGATCTACGAGCAGTACTTC.

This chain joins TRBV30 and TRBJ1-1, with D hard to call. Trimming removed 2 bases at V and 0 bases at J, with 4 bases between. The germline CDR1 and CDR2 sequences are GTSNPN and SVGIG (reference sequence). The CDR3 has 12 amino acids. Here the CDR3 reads CAWSQLNTEAFF. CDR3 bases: TGTGCCTGGAGTCAGCTGAACACTGAAGCTTTCTTT.

CDR3 residues: CASSARGGQLYNEQFF. Written as DNA, the CDR3 is TGTGCCAGCAGCGCCCGGGGCGGACAGCTCTACAATGAGCAGTTCTTC. The rearrangement links TRBV9 to TRBJ2-1, with D maybe TRBD1 (6 bases). Trimming pared 3 bases from V and 3 bases from J, leaving 16 bases between. Germline V gene lookup returns CDR1 SGDLS and CDR2 YYNGEE. The CDR3 extends over 16 amino acids.

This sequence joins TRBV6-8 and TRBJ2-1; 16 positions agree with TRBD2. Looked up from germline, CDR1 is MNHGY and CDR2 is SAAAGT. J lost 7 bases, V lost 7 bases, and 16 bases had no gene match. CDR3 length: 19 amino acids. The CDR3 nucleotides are TGTGCCAGCACCCAAGGGACTAGCGGGGGGGCGCGTGGGGGTAATGAGCAGTTCTTC. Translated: CASTQGTSGGARGGNEQFF.

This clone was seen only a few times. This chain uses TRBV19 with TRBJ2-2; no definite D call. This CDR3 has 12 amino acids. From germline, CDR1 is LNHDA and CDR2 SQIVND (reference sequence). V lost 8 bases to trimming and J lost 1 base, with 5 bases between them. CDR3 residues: CASGENTGELFF. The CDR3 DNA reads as TGTGCCAGTGGGGAGAACACCGGGGAGCTGTTTTTT.

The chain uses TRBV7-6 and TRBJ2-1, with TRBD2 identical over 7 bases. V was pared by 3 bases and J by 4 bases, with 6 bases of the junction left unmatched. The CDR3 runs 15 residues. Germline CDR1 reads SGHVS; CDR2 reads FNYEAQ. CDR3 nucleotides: TGTGCCAGCAGCTTGGTGTCTAGCGGATACAATGAGCAGTTCTTC. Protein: CASSLVSSGYNEQFF.

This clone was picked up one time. CDR3: CAIGNRFAQFF. The CDR3, as DNA: TGTGCCATCGGAAACAGGTTTGCGCAGTTCTTC. The chain has TRBV27 and TRBJ2-1; a weak D match, TRBD1 (5 bases). Deletions cut 10 bases from V and 12 bases from J, with 16 bases between. The CDR3 is 11 residues long. Per the germline V gene, CDR1 is MNHEY and CDR2 is SMNVEV (reference sequence).

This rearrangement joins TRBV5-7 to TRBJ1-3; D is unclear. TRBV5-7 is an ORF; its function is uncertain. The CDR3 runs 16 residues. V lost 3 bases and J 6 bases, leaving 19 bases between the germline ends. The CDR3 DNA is TGTGCCAGCAGCTCCCCTCGTACCCGAGTCGAAAACACCATATATTTT. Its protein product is CASSSPRTRVENTIYF.

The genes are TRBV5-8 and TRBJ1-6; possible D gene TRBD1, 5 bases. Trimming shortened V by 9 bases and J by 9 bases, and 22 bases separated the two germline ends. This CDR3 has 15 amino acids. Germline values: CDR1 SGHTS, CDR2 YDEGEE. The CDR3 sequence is CATDNKQAPSSPLHF. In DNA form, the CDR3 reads TGTGCCACCGATAACAAACAGGCGCCCAGTTCACCCCTCCACTTT.

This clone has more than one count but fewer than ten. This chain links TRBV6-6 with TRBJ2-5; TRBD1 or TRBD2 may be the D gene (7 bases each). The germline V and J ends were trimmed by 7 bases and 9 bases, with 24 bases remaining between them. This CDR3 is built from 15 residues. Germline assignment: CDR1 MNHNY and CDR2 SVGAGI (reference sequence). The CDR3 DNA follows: TGTGCCAGCACCCCCGGTCAGGCCAGGGGGAGGGCCCAGTACTTC. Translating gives CASTPGQARGRAQYF.

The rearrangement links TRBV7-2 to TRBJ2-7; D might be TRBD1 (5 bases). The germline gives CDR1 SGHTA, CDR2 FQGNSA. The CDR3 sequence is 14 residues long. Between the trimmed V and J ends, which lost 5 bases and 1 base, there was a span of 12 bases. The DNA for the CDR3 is TGTGCCAGCAGCGTAATACAGGAGTCCTACGAGCAGTACTTC. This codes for CASSVIQESYEQYF. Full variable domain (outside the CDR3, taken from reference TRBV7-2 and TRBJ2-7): GAGVSQSPSNKVTEKGKDVELRCDPISGHTALYWYRQSLGQGLEFLIYFQGNSAPDKSGLPSDRFSAERTGGSVSTLTIQRTQQEDSAVYLCASSVIQESYEQYFGPGTRLTVT.

In nucleotides, the CDR3 is TGCGCCAGCAGCCTTATCGGGACACAGCCCTACGAGCAGTACTTC. Amino acid sequence: CASSLIGTQPYEQYF. This chain joins TRBV4-1 and TRBJ2-7, with a possible D match to TRBD1 (6 bases). Looked up from germline, CDR1 is MGHRA and CDR2 is YSYEKL. V was trimmed by 4 bases and J by 2 bases, leaving 15 bases between them. The CDR3 loop spans 15 amino acids.

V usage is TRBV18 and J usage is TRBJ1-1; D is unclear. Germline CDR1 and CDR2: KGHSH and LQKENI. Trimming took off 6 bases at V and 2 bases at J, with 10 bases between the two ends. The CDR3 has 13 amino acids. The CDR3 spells CASSPNSNTEAFF. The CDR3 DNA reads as TGTGCCAGCTCCCCGAACAGTAACACTGAAGCTTTCTTT. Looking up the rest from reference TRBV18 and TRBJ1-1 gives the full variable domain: NAGVMQNPRHLVRRRGQEARLRCSPMKGHSHVYWYRQLPEEGLKFMVYLQKENIIDESGMPKERFSAEFPKEGPSILRIQQVVRGDSAAYFCASSPNSNTEAFFGQGTRLTVV.

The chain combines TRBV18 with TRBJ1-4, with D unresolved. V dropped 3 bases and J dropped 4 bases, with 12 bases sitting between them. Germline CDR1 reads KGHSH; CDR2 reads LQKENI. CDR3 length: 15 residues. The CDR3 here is CASSPSRGDNEKLFF. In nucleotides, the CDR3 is TGTGCCAGCTCACCCAGTCGTGGAGATAATGAAAAACTGTTTTTT.

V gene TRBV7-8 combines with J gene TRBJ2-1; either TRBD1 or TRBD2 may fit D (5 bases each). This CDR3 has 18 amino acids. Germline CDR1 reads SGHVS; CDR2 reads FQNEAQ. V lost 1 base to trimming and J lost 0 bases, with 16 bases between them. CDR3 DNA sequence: TGTGCCAGCAGCTTAGGGCCAGTGGGGGACCCCTCCTACAATGAGCAGTTCTTC. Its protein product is CASSLGPVGDPSYNEQFF.

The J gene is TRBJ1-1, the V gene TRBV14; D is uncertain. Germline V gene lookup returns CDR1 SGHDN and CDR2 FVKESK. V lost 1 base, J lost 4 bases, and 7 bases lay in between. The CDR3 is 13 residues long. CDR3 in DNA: TGTGCCAGCAGCCAAGGGTTGAGCACTGAAGCTTTCTTT. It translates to CASSQGLSTEAFF.

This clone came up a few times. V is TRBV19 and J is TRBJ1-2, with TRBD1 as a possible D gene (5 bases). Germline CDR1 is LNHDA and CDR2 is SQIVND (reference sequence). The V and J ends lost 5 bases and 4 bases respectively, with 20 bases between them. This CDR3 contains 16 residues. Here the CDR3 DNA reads TGTGCCAGTAGTCCCCGGGGGGACTGGGCCAGCTATGGCTACACCTTC. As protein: CASSPRGDWASYGYTF.

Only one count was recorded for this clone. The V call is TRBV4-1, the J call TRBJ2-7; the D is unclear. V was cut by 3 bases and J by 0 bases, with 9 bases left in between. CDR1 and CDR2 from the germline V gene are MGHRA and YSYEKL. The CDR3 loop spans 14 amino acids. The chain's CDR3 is CASSHSISSYEQYF. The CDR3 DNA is TGCGCCAGCAGCCATTCGATCAGCTCCTACGAGCAGTACTTC.

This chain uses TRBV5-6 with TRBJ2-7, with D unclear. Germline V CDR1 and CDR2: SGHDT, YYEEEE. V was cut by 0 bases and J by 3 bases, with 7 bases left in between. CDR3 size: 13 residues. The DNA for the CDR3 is TGTGCCAGCAGCTTGGTGGATTTCTACGAGCAGTACTTC. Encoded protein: CASSLVDFYEQYF.

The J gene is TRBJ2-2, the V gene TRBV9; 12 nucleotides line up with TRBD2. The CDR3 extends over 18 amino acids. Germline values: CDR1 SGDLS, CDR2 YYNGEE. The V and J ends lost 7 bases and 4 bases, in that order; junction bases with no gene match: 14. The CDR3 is CASAGSLAGGLGTGELFF. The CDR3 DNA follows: TGTGCCAGCGCTGGAAGCCTAGCGGGGGGGCTCGGCACCGGGGAGCTGTTTTTT.

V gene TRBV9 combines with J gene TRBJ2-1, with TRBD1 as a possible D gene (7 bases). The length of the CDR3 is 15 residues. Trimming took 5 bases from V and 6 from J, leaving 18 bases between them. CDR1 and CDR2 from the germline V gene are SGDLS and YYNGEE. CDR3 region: CASSAGGHVVNEQFF. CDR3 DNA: TGTGCCAGCAGTGCAGGGGGGCACGTCGTCAATGAGCAGTTCTTC. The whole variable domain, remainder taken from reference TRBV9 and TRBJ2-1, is DSGVTQTPKHLITATGQRVTLRCSPRSGDLSVYWYQQSLDQGLQFLIQYYNGEERAKGNILERFSAQQFPDLHSELNLSSLELGDSALYFCASSAGGHVVNEQFFGPGTRLTVL.